What follows describes a single T cell receptor beta chain. As originally analysed: Amplification of reference gene primers provided the estimated nucleated cell counts. Clones were sequenced by immunoSEQ multiplex PCR, and TCRdb holds only the in-frame ones, with some missing. The DNA was the basis for D and trimming; V, J and clone size are from that table. Of about 130,000 clones in the sample, over 75% are singletons; the top ten hold more than 6.5%. Trimming took off 6 bases at V and 0 bases at J, with 16 bases between the two ends. The CDR3 contains 16 residues. Germline V lookup: CDR1 SGHRS, CDR2 YFSETQ. This sample stems from a study of blood T cell repertoires in COVID-19. Study summary: Acute and convalescent COVID-19 samples came from the United States, Italy and Spain. Sources were T cells, B-cell-depleted T cells, or PBMCs; the material itself was cDNA or gDNA.

The TCR originated in a man older than 75 with active or convalescent COVID-19. The chain employs TRBV5-1 and TRBJ2-1; D is possibly TRBD2 (6 bases). The sample taken for sequencing was peripheral blood. CDR3 nucleotide sequence: TGCGCCAGCAACCCGGGCGGAGGGAGCTCCTACAATGAGCAGTTCTTC. Its translation: CASNPGGGSSYNEQFF. Combining the CDR3 with reference TRBV5-1 and TRBJ2-1 gives the whole variable domain KAGVTQTPRYLIKTRGQQVTLSCSPISGHRSVSWYQQTPGQGLQFLFEYFSETQRNKGNFPGRFSGRQFSNSRSEMNVSTLELGDSALYLCASNPGGGSSYNEQFFGPGTRLTVL.